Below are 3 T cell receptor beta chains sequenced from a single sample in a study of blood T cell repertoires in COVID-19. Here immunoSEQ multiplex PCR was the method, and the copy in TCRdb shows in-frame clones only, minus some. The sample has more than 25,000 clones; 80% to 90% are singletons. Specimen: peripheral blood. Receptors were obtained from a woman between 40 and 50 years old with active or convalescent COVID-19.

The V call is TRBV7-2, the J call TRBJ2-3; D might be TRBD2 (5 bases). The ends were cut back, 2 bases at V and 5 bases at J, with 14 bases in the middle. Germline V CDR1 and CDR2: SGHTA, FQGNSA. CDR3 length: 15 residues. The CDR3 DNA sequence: TGTGCCAGCAGCTTAACGGCTGGCCGGGGAGATACGCAGTATTTT. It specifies CASSLTAGRGDTQYF.

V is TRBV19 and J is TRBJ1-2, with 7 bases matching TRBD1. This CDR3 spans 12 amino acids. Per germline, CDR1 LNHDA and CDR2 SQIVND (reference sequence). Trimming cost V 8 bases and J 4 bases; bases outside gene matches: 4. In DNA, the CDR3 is TGTGCCAGTGAGGGACAGCTCTATGGCTACACCTTC. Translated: CASEGQLYGYTF.

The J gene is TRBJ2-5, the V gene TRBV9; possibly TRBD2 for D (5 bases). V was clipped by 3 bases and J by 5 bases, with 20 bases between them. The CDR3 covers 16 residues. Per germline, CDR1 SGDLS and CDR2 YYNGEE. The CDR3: CASSEPPLGGAETQYF. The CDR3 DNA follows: TGTGCCAGCAGCGAGCCCCCCCTAGGAGGTGCGGAGACCCAGTACTTC. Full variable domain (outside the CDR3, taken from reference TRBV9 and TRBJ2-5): DSGVTQTPKHLITATGQRVTLRCSPRSGDLSVYWYQQSLDQGLQFLIQYYNGEERAKGNILERFSAQQFPDLHSELNLSSLELGDSALYFCASSEPPLGGAETQYFGPGTRLLVL.